This T cell receptor beta chain emerged from a study of CD8 T cells in Susac syndrome. Multiple sclerosis controls were treatment-naive patients with stable or active relapsing-remitting disease. This clonotype showed up just once. Random-hexamer reverse transcription was applied to roughly 0.45 to 1 ug RNA. The immunoSEQ assay covered 54 Vbeta and 13 Jbeta segments for CDR3. TCRdb fed the immunoSEQ multiplex PCR reads into MiXCR, producing one record per CDR3 protein. The sample includes around 270,000 distinct CDR3 sequences, about nine tenths of them seen just once. CDR3 length: 12 residues. Trimming left V 10 bases short and J 9 bases short, with 13 bases between. The V gene's germline CDR1 is SNHLY and CDR2 FYNNEI.

This TCR came from a human donor with multiple sclerosis. V and J are TRBV2 and TRBJ1-6, with D unresolved. The sequencing input was CD8+ T cells from PBMCs. The chain's CDR3 is CAITYVGSPLHF. DNA of the CDR3: TGTGCCATTACCTACGTGGGTTCACCCCTCCACTTT.